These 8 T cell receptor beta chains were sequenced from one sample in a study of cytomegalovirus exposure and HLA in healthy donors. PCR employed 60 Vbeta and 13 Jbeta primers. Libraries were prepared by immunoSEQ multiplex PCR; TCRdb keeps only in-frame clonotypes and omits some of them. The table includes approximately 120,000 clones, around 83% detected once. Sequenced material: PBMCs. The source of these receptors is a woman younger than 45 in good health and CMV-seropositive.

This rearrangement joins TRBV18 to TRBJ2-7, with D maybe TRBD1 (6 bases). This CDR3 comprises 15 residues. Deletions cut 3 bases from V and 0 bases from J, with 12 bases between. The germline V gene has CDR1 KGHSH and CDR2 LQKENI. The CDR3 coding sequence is TGTGCCAGCTCACCCGGGACAACCTACTCCTACGAGCAGTACTTC. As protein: CASSPGTTYSYEQYF.

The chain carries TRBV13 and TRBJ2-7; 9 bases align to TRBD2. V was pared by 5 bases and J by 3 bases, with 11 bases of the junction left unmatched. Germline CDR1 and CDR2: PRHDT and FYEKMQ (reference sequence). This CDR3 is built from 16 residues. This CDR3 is CASSALIGTSRYEQYF. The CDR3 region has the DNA TGTGCCAGCAGCGCGCTCATCGGGACTAGCCGCTACGAGCAGTACTTC.

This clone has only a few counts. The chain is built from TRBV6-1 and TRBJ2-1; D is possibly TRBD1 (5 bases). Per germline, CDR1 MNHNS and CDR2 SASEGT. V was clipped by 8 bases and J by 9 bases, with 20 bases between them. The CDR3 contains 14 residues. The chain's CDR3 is CASEGVYSSSEQFF. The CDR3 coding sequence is TGTGCCAGCGAAGGGGTCTATTCTTCCAGTGAGCAGTTCTTC.

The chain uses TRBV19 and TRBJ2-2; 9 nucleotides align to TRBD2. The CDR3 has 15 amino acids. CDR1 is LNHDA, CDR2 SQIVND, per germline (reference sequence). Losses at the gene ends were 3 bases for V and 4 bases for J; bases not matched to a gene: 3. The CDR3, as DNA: TGTGCCAGTAGTATCACTAGCGGGTTCACCGGGGAGCTGTTTTTT. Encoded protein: CASSITSGFTGELFF.

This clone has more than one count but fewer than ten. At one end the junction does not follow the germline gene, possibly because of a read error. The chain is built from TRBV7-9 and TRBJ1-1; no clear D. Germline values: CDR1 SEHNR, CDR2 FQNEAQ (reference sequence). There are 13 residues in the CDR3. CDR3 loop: CSSTPLGNTEAFF. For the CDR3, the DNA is TGTTCCAGCACCCCCCTAGGGAACACTGAAGCTTTCTTT.

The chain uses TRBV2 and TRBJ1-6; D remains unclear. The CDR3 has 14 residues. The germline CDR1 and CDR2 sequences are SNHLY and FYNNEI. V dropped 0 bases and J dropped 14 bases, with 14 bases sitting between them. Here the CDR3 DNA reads TGTGCCAGCAGTGAAGCCCTCAGATCGCAGGCCCTCCACTTT. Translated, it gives CASSEALRSQALHF.

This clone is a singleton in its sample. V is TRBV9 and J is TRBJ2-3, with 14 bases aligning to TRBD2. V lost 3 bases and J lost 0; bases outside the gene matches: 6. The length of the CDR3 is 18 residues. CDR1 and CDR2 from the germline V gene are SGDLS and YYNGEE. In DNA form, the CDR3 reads TGTGCCAGCAGCGGCCGACTAGCGGGAGGGCCTAGCACAGATACGCAGTATTTT. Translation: CASSGRLAGGPSTDTQYF.

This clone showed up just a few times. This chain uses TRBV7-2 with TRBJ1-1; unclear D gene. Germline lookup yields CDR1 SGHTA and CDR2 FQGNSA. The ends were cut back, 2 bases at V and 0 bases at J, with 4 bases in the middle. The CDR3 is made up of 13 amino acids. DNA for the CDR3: TGTGCCAGCAGCTTATACATGAACACTGAAGCTTTCTTT. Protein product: CASSLYMNTEAFF.